Presented here are 13 T cell receptor beta chains from one specimen sequenced in a study of low-dose radiotherapy and immunotherapy resistance in tumors. cDNA synthesis used a TRAV/TRBV-specific primer set for both chains. Both a constant-region primer and a V-primer adapter served to amplify TCRs across 20 PCR cycles. TCRdb analysed the reads with MiXCR anew, one entry per CDR3 protein. Here the sample spans nearly 60,000 distinct CDR3 sequences, around 23% being singletons. As to time point: after trial treatment. Treatment here: LDRT plus nivolumab, ipilimumab, low-dose cyclophosphamide and aspirin (RACIN trial). The sequences come from PBMCs, collected after low-dose radiotherapy plus immunotherapy. These receptors came from a male donor with prostate cancer.

This clonotype occurred many times. The chain uses TRBV11-2 and TRBJ2-7, with TRBD2 as a possible D gene (5 bases). Germline CDR1 and CDR2: SGHAT and FQNNGV. Trimming left V 8 bases short and J 4 bases short, with 12 bases between. This CDR3 comprises 12 residues. The CDR3 reads CASAHGEYEQYF. As DNA, the CDR3 is TGTGCCAGCGCCCACGGGGAGTACGAGCAGTACTTC.

This clonotype has just a few counts. A read error is likely here: a far larger clone is one base away. The genes are TRBV28 and TRBJ2-5; D is uncertain. Per the germline V gene, CDR1 is MDHEN and CDR2 is SYDVKM. This CDR3 spans 12 amino acids. V was clipped by 2 bases and J by 11 bases, with 12 bases between them. As DNA, the CDR3 is TGTGCCAGCAGTTTACCCACCGATGAGCAGTACTTC. This encodes CASSLPTDEQYF.

This clonotype was seen ten or more times. This rearrangement joins TRBV7-2 to TRBJ2-1, with TRBD2 matching 13 bases. CDR1 and CDR2 (germline): SGHTA, FQGNSA. With 6 bases clipped from V and 8 bases from J, the junction kept 7 bases outside the gene matches. CDR3 size: 15 residues. The CDR3 sequence is CASSGGTSGVYEQFF. CDR3 nucleotides: TGTGCCAGCAGTGGCGGGACTAGCGGGGTCTATGAGCAGTTCTTC.

This clonotype was observed many times. The J gene is TRBJ2-3, the V gene TRBV20-1; tentatively, D is TRBD1 (5 bases). The CDR3 spans 15 residues. Trimming removed 3 bases from V and 2 bases from J, with 15 bases in between. CDR1 and CDR2 (germline): DFQATT, SNEGSKA (reference sequence). The CDR3 here is CSARPRQRNTDTQYF. DNA for the CDR3: TGCAGTGCTAGGCCAAGACAGAGAAACACAGATACGCAGTATTTT.

This clonotype showed up just a few times. The V and J genes are TRBV6-2 or TRBV6-3 and TRBJ1-4; TRBD1 matches 7 bases. Trimming removed 6 bases from V and 3 bases from J; junction bases left unmatched: 4. This CDR3 is built from 14 residues. In germline, CDR1 is MNHEY, CDR2 SVGEGT. The CDR3 DNA is TGTGCCAGCAGCAGGGGGAATCCTAATGAAAAACTGTTTTTT. Translation gives CASSRGNPNEKLFF.

In its sample, this clonotype was seen many times. The rearrangement uses TRBV29-1 and TRBJ2-2, with 10 bases that match TRBD1. Germline values: CDR1 SQVTM, CDR2 ANQGSEA. V lost 4 bases to trimming and J lost 4 bases; unmatched junction nucleotides: 3. This CDR3 contains 14 residues. DNA of the CDR3: TGCAGCGTTGTCGGGACAGGGGTCACCGGGGAGCTGTTTTTT. Encoded protein: CSVVGTGVTGELFF.

This chain connects TRBV5-1 to TRBJ2-2, with 13 positions matching TRBD2. The CDR3 runs to 16 residues. With 7 bases clipped from V and 4 bases from J, the junction kept 7 bases outside the gene matches. Germline CDR1 SGHRS, CDR2 YFSETQ. CDR3 DNA sequence: TGCGCCAGCCAACCGGGACTAGCGGGATTCACCGGGGAGCTGTTTTTT. Translated, it gives CASQPGLAGFTGELFF.

This clonotype was seen ten or more times. The chain uses TRBV6-5 and TRBJ2-5; 11 nucleotides align to TRBD1. V trimming: 5 bases; J trimming: 5 bases; junction bases outside the gene matches: 1. The CDR3 sequence is 13 residues long. In germline, CDR1 is MNHEY, CDR2 SVGAGI. The CDR3 is CASSRDRGETQYF. CDR3 nucleotides: TGTGCCAGCAGTCGGGACAGGGGGGAGACCCAGTACTTC.

As to this clonotype: This sequence is one base from a far larger clone and is likely a read error. The chain carries TRBV10-3 and TRBJ1-2; 8 bases fit TRBD1. In germline, CDR1 is ENHRY, CDR2 SYGVKD. CDR3 size: 14 residues. V shed 4 bases and J 7 bases; nucleotides not matched to a gene: 8. The CDR3 loop is CAISARTGLGGYTF. The CDR3 region has the DNA TGTGCCATCAGTGCCCGGACAGGGCTCGGTGGCTACACCTTC.

This clonotype was seen ten or more times. The chain uses TRBV11-3 and TRBJ2-3; either TRBD1 or TRBD2 may supply D (6 bases each). The CDR3 runs 16 residues. V dropped 5 bases and J dropped 4 bases, with 19 bases sitting between them. From germline, CDR1 is SGHNT and CDR2 YENEEA. The CDR3 spells CASSRSSGGYSDTQYF. DNA of the CDR3: TGTGCCAGCAGCCGAAGTTCCGGGGGCTACTCAGATACGCAGTATTTT.

In this sample, this clonotype turned up many times. The J gene is TRBJ2-7, the V gene TRBV28; D ambiguous. Per the germline V gene, CDR1 is MDHEN and CDR2 is SYDVKM. This CDR3 spans 13 amino acids. Trimming took off 6 bases at V and 2 bases at J, with 11 bases between the two ends. CDR3 residues: CASRPGPPYEQYF. CDR3 coding DNA: TGTGCCAGCAGACCTGGGCCTCCCTACGAGCAGTACTTC.

Many counts were recorded for this clonotype. The gene calls are TRBV29-1 and TRBJ2-1; 11 nucleotides line up with TRBD2. The CDR3 is 16 amino acids. Germline V CDR1 and CDR2: SQVTM, ANQGSEA. The V and J ends lost 2 bases and 6 bases, in that order; junction bases with no gene match: 9. The CDR3 spells CSVEIAGGPVVNEQFF. CDR3 coding DNA: TGCAGCGTTGAAATAGCGGGAGGGCCGGTCGTCAATGAGCAGTTCTTC.

This clonotype was seen ten or more times. V gene TRBV5-1 combines with J gene TRBJ2-3; 11 bases are shared with TRBD2. This CDR3 has 15 residues. Germline trimming cut 4 bases from V and 4 bases from J; bases unmatched to any gene: 5. CDR1 is SGHRS, CDR2 YFSETQ, per germline. In nucleotides, the CDR3 is TGCGCCAGCAGCCCCGGGACTAGCGGTCCAGATACGCAGTATTTT. Translated, it gives CASSPGTSGPDTQYF. Combining the CDR3 with reference TRBV5-1 and TRBJ2-3 gives the whole variable domain KAGVTQTPRYLIKTRGQQVTLSCSPISGHRSVSWYQQTPGQGLQFLFEYFSETQRNKGNFPGRFSGRQFSNSRSEMNVSTLELGDSALYLCASSPGTSGPDTQYFGPGTRLTVL.